In its sample, the clone carrying this T cell receptor beta chain was seen a few times. These data belong to a study of identical twins. V lost 3 bases to trimming and J lost 6 bases, with 6 bases between them. The CDR3 totals 12 residues. Template switching added a universal primer binding site, and final cDNA carried unique molecular identifiers. TCRdb reanalysed the 5' RACE reads using MiXCR and keeps one entry per CDR3 protein. The table includes 400,000 to 650,000 distinct CDR3 sequences, roughly a fifth detected once. The same sample was also studied in work on T cells expressing NK-cell markers. Per that study: Obtained from sorted CD3+CD56+NKG2C+, CD3+CD56+NKG2C- and CD3+CD56-NKG2C+ T cells were the TCR beta repertoires. One of eight sequenced donors was HCMV-seronegative; the other seven were seropositive. Of CD8+ T cells, 1.0-7.0% belonged to dominant NKG2C+ clonotypes in several donors.

The source is a young woman in good health. The sequenced sample was CD4+ T cells sorted from blood. The chain links TRBV12-3 or TRBV12-4 to TRBJ1-3; D remains ambiguous. The CDR3 coding sequence is TGTGCCAGCAGTTTCCGGACAAACACCATATATTTT. It specifies CASSFRTNTIYF.